This passage covers 5 T cell receptor beta chains from one sample sequenced in a study of identifying expanded T cells in peripheral blood. The repertoire was sequenced with immunoSEQ multiplex PCR; TCRdb's copy has only in-frame clones and lacks some. The sample consists of more than 70,000 clones, 86% of them appearing once. Specimen: blood. These receptors were obtained from a person aged 18 to 70 in good health.

CDR3 sequence (DNA): TGTGCCAGCAGCCAGAGGACGCGAGGAAGCTCCTACAATGAGCAGTTCTTC. Residues: CASSQRTRGSSYNEQFF. V is TRBV14 and J is TRBJ2-1, with no clear D. The germline V gene encodes CDR1 SGHDN and CDR2 FVKESK. This CDR3 spans 17 amino acids. Trimming stripped 3 bases from V and 0 bases from J, with 15 bases between.

This sequence joins TRBV4-3 and TRBJ1-1, with 7 bases lining up with TRBD1. The CDR3 consists of 15 residues. V lost 1 base and J lost 1; bases outside the gene matches: 3. Per the germline V gene, CDR1 is LGHNA and CDR2 is YSLEER. Here the CDR3 reads CASSQATGRNTEAFF. The CDR3 bases are TGCGCCAGCAGCCAAGCGACAGGGCGGAACACTGAAGCTTTCTTT.

This clone was seen a few times. This rearrangement joins TRBV18 to TRBJ1-2; D might be TRBD1 (5 bases). The CDR3 is 13 amino acids. Trimming left V 5 bases short and J 6 bases short, with 13 bases between. Germline-derived CDR1 and CDR2 are KGHSH and LQKENI. This CDR3 reads CASSRGVEDGYTF. DNA for the CDR3: TGTGCCAGCTCAAGAGGGGTTGAAGATGGCTACACCTTC.

The rearrangement links TRBV18 to TRBJ1-1, with D possibly TRBD1 on 5 matching bases. In germline, CDR1 is KGHSH, CDR2 LQKENI. V lost 2 bases and J 5 bases, leaving 9 bases between the germline ends. This CDR3 is built from 13 residues. The CDR3 nucleotides read TGTGCCAGCTCACCAGCAGGGCGGACTGAAGCTTTCTTT. Translation gives CASSPAGRTEAFF. Together with reference TRBV18 and TRBJ1-1, the CDR3 gives the full variable domain: NAGVMQNPRHLVRRRGQEARLRCSPMKGHSHVYWYRQLPEEGLKFMVYLQKENIIDESGMPKERFSAEFPKEGPSILRIQQVVRGDSAAYFCASSPAGRTEAFFGQGTRLTVV.

This sequence joins TRBV11-2 and TRBJ2-5; 7 bases are shared with TRBD1. J lost 7 bases, V lost 6 bases, and 14 bases had no gene match. The CDR3 length is 15 residues. Germline CDR1 SGHAT, CDR2 FQNNGV. Written as DNA, the CDR3 is TGTGCCAGCAGTCCCGAGGGGGCGCGGGTCGGGACCCAGTACTTC. This codes for CASSPEGARVGTQYF.